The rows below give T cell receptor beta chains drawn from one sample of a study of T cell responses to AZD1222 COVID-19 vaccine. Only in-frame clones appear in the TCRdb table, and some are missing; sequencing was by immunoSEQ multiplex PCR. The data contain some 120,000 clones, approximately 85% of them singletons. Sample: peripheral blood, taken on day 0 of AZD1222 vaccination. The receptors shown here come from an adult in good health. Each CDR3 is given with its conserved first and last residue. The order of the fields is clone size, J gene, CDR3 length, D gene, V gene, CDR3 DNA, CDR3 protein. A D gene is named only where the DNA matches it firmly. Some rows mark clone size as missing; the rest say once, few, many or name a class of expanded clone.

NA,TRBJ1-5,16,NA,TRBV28,TGTGCCAGCAGTTTATCTAGGCGAGGTAGCAATCAGCCCCAGCATTTT,CASSLSRRGSNQPQHF
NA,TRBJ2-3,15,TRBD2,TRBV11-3,TGTGCCAGCACCCCCAGCGGGAGGGCGGTAGATACGCAGTATTTT,CASTPSGRAVDTQYF
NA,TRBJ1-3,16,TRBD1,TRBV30,TGTGCCTGGACAAGTGGGACAGGGGGCTCTGGAAACACCATATATTTT,CAWTSGTGGSGNTIYF
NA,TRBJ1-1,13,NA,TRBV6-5,TGTGCCAGCAGTTACTCGCAGGGTGCTGAAGCTTTCTTT,CASSYSQGAEAFF
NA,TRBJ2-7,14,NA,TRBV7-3,TGTGCCAGCAGCTTAAGGACAAACAGGGACGAGCAGTACTTC,CASSLRTNRDEQYF
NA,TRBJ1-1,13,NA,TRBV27,TGTGCCAGCAAGTGGGGCGCGTACACTGAAGCTTTCTTT,CASKWGAYTEAFF
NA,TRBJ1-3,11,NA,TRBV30,TGTGCCTGGACCACAGGGACCACCATATATTTT,CAWTTGTTIYF
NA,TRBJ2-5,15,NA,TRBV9,TGTGCCAGCAGCGAAGGAGGGGGCACCCGGGAGACCCAGTACTTC,CASSEGGGTRETQYF
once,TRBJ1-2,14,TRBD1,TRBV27,TGTGCCAGCCGGAGACAGGGGATAGGCTATGGCTACACCTTC,CASRRQGIGYGYTF
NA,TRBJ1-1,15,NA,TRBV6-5,TGTGCCAGCAGCATAGACTGGGGGGGAGGCACTGAAGCTTTCTTT,CASSIDWGGGTEAFF
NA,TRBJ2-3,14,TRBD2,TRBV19,TGTGCCAGTAGTCCTAGCGGGAGAGGGGATACGCAGTATTTT,CASSPSGRGDTQYF
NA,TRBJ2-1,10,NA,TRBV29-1,TGCAGCGTTGGGGATGGGGAGCAGTTCTTC,CSVGDGEQFF
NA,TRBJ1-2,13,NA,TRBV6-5,TGTGCCAGCAGTTACCTACAACTGGGGGGCTACACCTTC,CASSYLQLGGYTF
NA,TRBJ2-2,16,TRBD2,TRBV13,TGTGCCAGCGGGGCGCGGGGGGGACGTCCATCCGGGGAGCTGTTTTTT,CASGARGGRPSGELFF
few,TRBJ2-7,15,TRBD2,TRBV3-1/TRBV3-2,TGTGCCAGCAGCCGAACTAGCGGGGACTCCTACGAGCAGTACTTC,CASSRTSGDSYEQYF
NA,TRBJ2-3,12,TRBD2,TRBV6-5,TGTGCCAGCAGGGGACTAGCGGATACGCAGTATTTT,CASRGLADTQYF
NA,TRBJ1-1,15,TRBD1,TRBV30,TGTGCCTGGAAGTGGGACAGGCGGGCCGCGGGGGAAGCTTTCTTT,CAWKWDRRAAGEAFF
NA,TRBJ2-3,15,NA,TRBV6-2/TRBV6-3,TGTGCCAGCAGTCAACCAGCGAGAGGGGCAGATACGCAGTATTTT,CASSQPARGADTQYF
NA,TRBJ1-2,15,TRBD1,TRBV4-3,TGCGCCAGCAGCCAGACTCAGGGGGTTGGCTATGGCTACACCTTC,CASSQTQGVGYGYTF
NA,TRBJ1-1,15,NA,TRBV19,TGTGCCAGTAGACCAGACCGGACCGGTGGCACTGAAGCTTTCTTT,CASRPDRTGGTEAFF
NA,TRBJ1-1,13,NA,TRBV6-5,TGTGCCAGCAGTTTGGGTCAAGTCCCGTCAGTTTTCTTT,CASSLGQVPSVFF
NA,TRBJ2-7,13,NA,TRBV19,TGTGCCAGTAGTATCAAGGGTTCCTACGAGCAGTACTTC,CASSIKGSYEQYF
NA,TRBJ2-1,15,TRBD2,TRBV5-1,TGCGCCAGCACCCCCAAGACTAGCGGAGTAGGTGAGCAGTTCTTC,CASTPKTSGVGEQFF
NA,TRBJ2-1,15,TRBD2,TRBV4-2,TGTGCCAGCAGCCAAGGGACTAGCCGGGAGAATGAGCAGTTCTTC,CASSQGTSRENEQFF
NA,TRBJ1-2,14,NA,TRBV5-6,TGTGCCAGCAGCTTGGTCTTCGGGGGATTTTCCAGCACCTTC,CASSLVFGGFSSTF
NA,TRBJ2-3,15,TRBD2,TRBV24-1,TGTGCCACCAGTGGAGCGGGAGTGGGCACAGATACGCAGTATTTT,CATSGAGVGTDTQYF
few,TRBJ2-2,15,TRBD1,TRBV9,TGTGCCAGCAGCCCCGGACAGGGCTCCACCGGGGAGCTGTTTTTT,CASSPGQGSTGELFF
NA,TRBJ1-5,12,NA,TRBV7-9,TGTGCCAGCAGCTTAGCAGGTTTGCCCCAGCATTTT,CASSLAGLPQHF
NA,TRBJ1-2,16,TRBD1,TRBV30,TGTGCCTGGAGTGTAATCCCGGGACAGGGACGCTATGGCTACACCTTC,CAWSVIPGQGRYGYTF
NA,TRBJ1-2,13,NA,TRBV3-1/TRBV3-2,TGTGCCAGCAGCCGACAGCCTGCTTTCGGCTACACCTTC,CASSRQPAFGYTF
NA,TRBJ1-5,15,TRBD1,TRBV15,TGTGCCACCAGAGCTCCTGGCAGGGGGCTTCAGCCCCAGCATTTT,CATRAPGRGLQPQHF
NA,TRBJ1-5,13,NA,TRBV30,TGTGCCTGGAGTAACAGGGCCAATCAGCCCCAGCATTTT,CAWSNRANQPQHF
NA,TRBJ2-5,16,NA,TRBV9,TGTGCCAGCAGCGGACGAGGCGCCGAGTACCAAGAGACCCAGTACTTC,CASSGRGAEYQETQYF
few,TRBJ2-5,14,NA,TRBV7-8,TGTGCCAGCAGCCTCCTGGGCAGCCAAGAGACCCAGTACTTC,CASSLLGSQETQYF
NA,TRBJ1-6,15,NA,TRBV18,TGTGCCAGCTCACCCACTGAGGGTTATAATTCACCCCTCCACTTT,CASSPTEGYNSPLHF
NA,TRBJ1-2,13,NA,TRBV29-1,TGCAGCGTTGAGGGGGGGGCCGCCTGGGGCTACACCTTC,CSVEGGAAWGYTF
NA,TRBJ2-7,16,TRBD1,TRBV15,TGTGCCACCAGCAGAGACGGGGGACAGGGGGTACTCGAGCAGTACTTC,CATSRDGGQGVLEQYF
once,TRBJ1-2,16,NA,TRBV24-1,TGTGCCACCAGTGATTTGAAGCCAGCAAGACACTATGGCTACACCTTC,CATSDLKPARHYGYTF
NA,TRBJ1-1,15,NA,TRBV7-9,TGTGCCAGCACCCTAGGAGGTGGACGGAGCACTGAAGCTTTCTTT,CASTLGGGRSTEAFF
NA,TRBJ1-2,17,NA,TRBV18,TGTGCCAGCTCACCACCTGCATTTGGGACGGCTGACTATGGCTACACCTTC,CASSPPAFGTADYGYTF
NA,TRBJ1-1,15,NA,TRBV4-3,TGCGCCAGCAGCCAAGCGGGGACAACGAACACTGAAGCTTTCTTT,CASSQAGTTNTEAFF
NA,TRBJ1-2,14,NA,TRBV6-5,TGTGCCAGCAGTACCGGGGGGGGCGCCTGGGGCTACACCTTC,CASSTGGGAWGYTF
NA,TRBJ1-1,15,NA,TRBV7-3,TGTGCCAGCAGCTTAACGCCAGGGGTAGGCACTGAAGCTTTCTTT,CASSLTPGVGTEAFF
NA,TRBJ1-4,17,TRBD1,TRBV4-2,TGTGCCAGCAGCCCCAATCGATACGGGACAGGGAGTGAAAAACTGTTTTTT,CASSPNRYGTGSEKLFF
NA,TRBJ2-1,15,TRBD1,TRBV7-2,TGTGCCAGCAGCCGGGACAGGGGGTCCATCAATGAGCAGTTCTTC,CASSRDRGSINEQFF
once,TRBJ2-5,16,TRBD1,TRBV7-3,TGTGCCAGCAGCCCCTACTCCGGGACAGGACAAGAGACCCAGTACTTC,CASSPYSGTGQETQYF